The TCR beta chain described here comes from a study of Ad26.COV2.S vaccination and SARS-CoV-2 variants. Study summary: Doses of Ad26.COV2.S were injected into muscle once or twice, 56 days apart.

Study-level findings and limits: People who got the vaccine had more spike-specific TCR breadth than people who got placebo.

Profiling relied on immunoSEQ multiplex PCR, and the TCRdb table lists in-frame clones only, not all of them. The table includes more than 400,000 clones, 80% to 95% detected once. Sample treatment: some 19 received Ad26.COV2.S at low or high dose, single or two shots; about five received placebo; per-sample allocation not given. It was on day 63 after the first vaccine or placebo injection that samples were taken. Donation was by an adult aged 18-55 years who was in Boston. CDR3 length equals 17 residues. Trimming left V 3 bases short and J 5 bases short, with 20 bases between. Germline V CDR1 and CDR2: MDHEN, SYDVKM. Worth noting for this clone: No antigen is known for it.

This specimen was peripheral blood, taken in a trial of Ad26.COV2.S vaccine versus placebo. This sequence originates from a person between 18 and 65 years old who received the Ad26.COV2.S COVID-19 vaccine or a placebo. This chain uses TRBV28 with TRBJ2-1, with TRBD2 as a possible D gene (5 bases). CDR3: CASSFRGGFRGNNEQFF. The CDR3 DNA sequence: TGTGCCAGCAGTTTTCGGGGTGGGTTCCGAGGGAACAATGAGCAGTTCTTC.